Listed here is a single T cell receptor (beta chain). Its antigen specificity is not known. No qualities accompany the bases; no much larger clone lies one base away. Taken from cysteine to phenylalanine, the CDR3 has 14 residues. The retained sequence is limited to the CDR3, 42 bases, with the frame set at the first base. A distance of 11 bases separates the germline ends of V and J, which lose 7 bases and 1 base respectively. CDR1 SGHRS and CDR2 YFSETQ are derived from the germline V gene. Libraries were built with PCR. Sequencing was carried out with an Illumina HiSeq 2500. TCR libraries were prepared with molecular barcoding, using unique molecular identifiers to normalize TCRbeta repertoire quantification. TCRdb reprocessed the public reads (quality trimming at Q25 with fastp, clone calling with MiXCR) and kept in-frame beta chains. Records with the same CDR3 protein are collapsed into one entry carrying the most frequent genes and DNA. The sample table contains some 200,000 distinct CDR3 sequences; only one count was recorded for roughly 15% of them. Approximately 13% of the sample lies in the top ten.

This entry belongs to a study of T-cell reconstitution after alpha-beta-depleted transplantation in children (dated by TCRdb to about 2016). General notes on the study: The study quantitatively tracked T-cell immune reconstitution after TCRalphabeta/CD19-depleted allogeneic hematopoietic cell transplantation in children using TCR repertoire profiling.

The chain was built from TRBV5-1 and TRBJ2-2; the best D guess is TRBD1, with 6 bases matching. Specimen: PBMCs from the stem cell graft donor, collected from the stem cell graft. The sequence was obtained from a human donor who donated a stem cell graft to a child with acute lymphoblastic leukemia. The DNA sequence follows: TGCGCCAGCCAGGGGCCGGTGAACACCGGGGAGCTGTTTTTT. This translates into CASQGPVNTGELFF.